This is a list of T cell receptor beta chains from one sample in a study of identical twins. Via MiXCR, TCRdb re-called the 5' RACE reads, giving one row per CDR3 protein. The top ten clones hold approximately 1% of a sample with some 500,000 distinct CDR3 sequences, roughly an eighth of them seen once. This sample was shared with a second study, whose subject was yellow fever vaccine responses in identical twins.

The specimen sequenced was CD4+ T cells sorted from blood. The receptors here all came from a woman aged 18 to 35 in good health. Both conserved end residues are trimmed from each CDR3. D genes are given only for firm matches.

CDR3aa	j_gene	d_gene	v_gene
ASSTLHGAAGELF	TRBJ2-2	-	TRBV6-5
ASSLQGSVSADTQY	TRBJ2-3	-	TRBV7-2
SAASAEQF	TRBJ2-1	-	TRBV20-1
SVILSRGSSYEQY	TRBJ2-7	-	TRBV29-1
ASKRGSSLGNEQF	TRBJ2-1	TRBD2	TRBV2
ASSRRGGDRVNTEAF	TRBJ1-1	-	TRBV7-8
AISPGQGTF	TRBJ1-1	TRBD1	TRBV10-3
ATSRKRDRILYNEQF	TRBJ2-1	TRBD1	TRBV15
ASSHGEGLLGSSGTTGEY	TRBJ2-7	-	TRBV18
AISESSAGGPF	TRBJ2-1	TRBD2	TRBV10-3
ASSLVRYEQY	TRBJ2-7	-	TRBV5-1
ASSRAGVSYEQY	TRBJ2-7	TRBD2	TRBV7-2
ASSLAGGEGTQY	TRBJ2-3	TRBD2	TRBV7-2
ASSLSGPGPQH	TRBJ1-5	-	TRBV28
ASSALGYEQY	TRBJ2-7	-	TRBV6-5
SAGPQDNSPLH	TRBJ1-6	-	TRBV20-1
ASSATGGGEQY	TRBJ2-7	TRBD1	TRBV5-5
ASSPTSGRAVGELF	TRBJ2-2	TRBD2	TRBV12-3/TRBV12-4
ATSPSGSDTQY	TRBJ2-3	TRBD2	TRBV24-1
SVGQVLEYGYT	TRBJ1-2	-	TRBV29-1
ASITPYGQGRNEQF	TRBJ2-1	TRBD1	TRBV7-2
SVRGGEDTQY	TRBJ2-3	-	TRBV29-1
ASSPLDSVGKNEQY	TRBJ2-7	-	TRBV11-2
ASSLVGVVDGANVLT	TRBJ2-6	-	TRBV7-8
ASKRGGNSYEQY	TRBJ2-7	-	TRBV28
SVVNSANKNIQY	TRBJ2-4	-	TRBV29-1
ASSQDINRGLAGVPYEQY	TRBJ2-7	TRBD2	TRBV4-3
ASSLTYRQGADNEQF	TRBJ2-1	TRBD1	TRBV27
ASSIEGQETNTGELF	TRBJ2-2	-	TRBV19
ASSPLGGRRAF	TRBJ1-1	-	TRBV7-9
ASSLGLAGLSGELF	TRBJ2-2	-	TRBV7-6
ASSEVFNEQF	TRBJ2-1	-	TRBV5-1
ASSFLRGDWAEQY	TRBJ2-7	-	TRBV7-2
ASSPGQPFGELF	TRBJ2-2	TRBD1	TRBV5-1
ASSLQGWEKLF	TRBJ1-4	-	TRBV12-3/TRBV12-4
SVEVGWPRTDTQY	TRBJ2-3	-	TRBV29-1
ASRHRNQPQH	TRBJ1-5	-	TRBV6-6
ATDTGGSPLH	TRBJ1-6	TRBD1	TRBV3-1
ASSRNRGNTYEQY	TRBJ2-7	TRBD1	TRBV4-2
ASSLGGTDQETQY	TRBJ2-5	-	TRBV18
ASSVVTGELF	TRBJ2-2	-	TRBV9
ASSSLRTGGFTEQY	TRBJ2-7	TRBD1	TRBV7-2
ASSLRHRANTEAF	TRBJ1-1	-	TRBV7-2
SATLAGVQDTQY	TRBJ2-3	TRBD2	TRBV20-1